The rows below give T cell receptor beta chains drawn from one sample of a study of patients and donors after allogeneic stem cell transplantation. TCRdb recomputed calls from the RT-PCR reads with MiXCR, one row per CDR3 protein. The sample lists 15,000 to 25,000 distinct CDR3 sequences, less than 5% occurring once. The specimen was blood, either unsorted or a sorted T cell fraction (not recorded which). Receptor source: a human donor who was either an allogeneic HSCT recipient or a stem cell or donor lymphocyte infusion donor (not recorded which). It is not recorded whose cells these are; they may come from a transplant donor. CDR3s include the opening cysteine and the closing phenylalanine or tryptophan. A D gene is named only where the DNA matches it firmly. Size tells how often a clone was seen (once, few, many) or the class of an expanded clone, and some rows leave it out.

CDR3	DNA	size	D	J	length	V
CSARDRRAKAFF	TGCAGTGCTAGAGATCGTCGGGCCAAAGCTTTCTTT	.	.	TRBJ1-1	12	TRBV20-1
CASSQDGDYGQPQHF	TGTGCCAGCAGCCAAGATGGGGATTACGGGCAGCCCCAGCATTTT	.	.	TRBJ1-5	15	TRBV4-2
CASSLTGIGGEQYF	TGTGCCAGCAGCTTGACAGGGATTGGGGGCGAGCAGTACTTC	many	TRBD1	TRBJ2-7	14	TRBV7-9
CSARDEGRGSYNSPLHF	TGCAGTGCTAGAGATGAAGGGAGGGGATCCTATAATTCACCCCTCCACTTT	.	.	TRBJ1-6	17	TRBV20-1
CASKWVAEYYNEQFF	TGTGCCAGCAAGTGGGTAGCGGAGTACTACAATGAGCAGTTCTTC	many	.	TRBJ2-1	15	TRBV2
CASTPRGGSSSPLHF	TGTGCCAGCACCCCTCGGGGGGGCAGTTCTTCACCCCTCCACTTT	medium-sized	.	TRBJ1-6	15	TRBV12-3/TRBV12-4
CASSPSRQGNQPQHF	TGTGCCAGCTCACCGTCTAGACAGGGCAATCAGCCCCAGCATTTT	many	.	TRBJ1-5	15	TRBV18
CASTVLHRGGTEAFF	TGTGCCAGCACCGTACTTCACAGGGGAGGGACTGAAGCTTTCTTT	many	TRBD1	TRBJ1-1	15	TRBV6-1
CASSPQPTGGTEAFF	TGTGCCAGCAGCCCCCAACCGACAGGGGGCACTGAAGCTTTCTTT	many	TRBD1	TRBJ1-1	15	TRBV7-3
CASSLTWVGYGYTF	TGTGCCAGCAGTCTCACATGGGTGGGCTATGGCTACACCTTC	few	.	TRBJ1-2	14	TRBV27
CASSWQTGRDSPLHF	TGTGCCAGCAGCTGGCAGACAGGGAGAGATTCACCCCTCCACTTT	few	TRBD1	TRBJ1-6	15	TRBV5-6
CASSLQVAGEQYF	TGTGCCAGCAGTCTCCAGGTAGCGGGGGAGCAGTACTTC	many	TRBD2	TRBJ2-7	13	TRBV7-9
CASSLGFGQDAEKLFF	TGTGCCAGCAGCTTGGGTTTCGGACAGGATGCGGAAAAACTGTTTTTT	many	TRBD1	TRBJ1-4	16	TRBV7-9
CASSQLVNSNQPQHF	TGCGCCAGCAGCCAATTGGTTAATAGCAATCAGCCCCAGCATTTT	.	.	TRBJ1-5	15	TRBV4-1
CASSPGPWETQYF	TGTGCCAGCTCACCAGGACCGTGGGAGACCCAGTACTTC	many	.	TRBJ2-5	13	TRBV18
CASSDNPGGSYGYTF	TGCGCCAGCAGTGACAATCCAGGGGGCAGCTATGGCTACACCTTC	many	TRBD1	TRBJ1-2	15	TRBV4-1
CASSPGWGGENTEAFF	TGTGCCAGCAGCCCCGGGTGGGGAGGCGAGAACACTGAAGCTTTCTTT	many	.	TRBJ1-1	16	TRBV7-9
CASSLGLAGGPTTGELFF	TGTGCCAGCAGCTTGGGGCTAGCGGGAGGGCCCACCACCGGGGAGCTGTTTTTT	medium-sized	TRBD2	TRBJ2-2	18	TRBV5-5
CASSLVGPQGGFEDTQYF	TGTGCCAGCAGCTTAGTAGGCCCTCAGGGAGGGTTCGAAGATACGCAGTATTTT	.	TRBD2	TRBJ2-3	18	TRBV11-2
CASSRPMDTEAFF	TGTGCCAGCAGCCGACCCATGGACACTGAAGCTTTCTTT	.	.	TRBJ1-1	13	TRBV27
CASSIGLAFDRELFF	TGTGCCAGTAGTATCGGGCTCGCCTTTGACCGGGAGCTGTTTTTT	.	.	TRBJ2-2	15	TRBV19
CASSRTGVYGYTF	TGTGCCAGCAGTAGGACGGGAGTGTATGGCTACACCTTC	many	.	TRBJ1-2	13	TRBV28
CASSVGPSTDTQYF	TGTGCCAGCAGCGTCGGGCCTAGCACAGATACGCAGTATTTT	few	.	TRBJ2-3	14	TRBV9
CASSLPGQGLFATEAFF	TGCGCCAGCAGCTTGCCCGGACAGGGGTTATTTGCCACTGAAGCTTTCTTT	.	TRBD1	TRBJ1-1	17	TRBV5-1
CASSPGALGYEQYF	TGTGCCAGCTCACCAGGGGCTTTGGGCTACGAGCAGTACTTC	few	.	TRBJ2-7	14	TRBV18
CSVSDWRETQYF	TGCAGCGTTTCTGACTGGCGAGAGACCCAGTACTTC	many	.	TRBJ2-5	12	TRBV29-1
CASSQYPDQPQHF	TGTGCCAGCAGCCAATATCCCGATCAGCCCCAGCATTTT	many	.	TRBJ1-5	13	TRBV3-1
CASSSDRQDLNSPLHF	TGTGCCAGCAGTTCCGACAGACAGGATTTGAATTCACCCCTCCACTTT	many	.	TRBJ1-6	16	TRBV6-5
CSAWVRGGTEAFF	TGCAGTGCTTGGGTGAGGGGAGGGACTGAAGCTTTCTTT	many	.	TRBJ1-1	13	TRBV20-1
CASGDFDSYEQYF	TGTGCCAGTGGGGACTTCGACTCCTACGAGCAGTACTTC	.	.	TRBJ2-7	13	TRBV2
CASSPFSGAGYTF	TGTGCCAGCAGCCCCTTTTCCGGGGCCGGCTACACCTTC	few	.	TRBJ1-2	13	TRBV5-4
CASSLIAGTYEQYF	TGCGCCAGCAGCCTTATAGCGGGAACCTACGAGCAGTACTTC	many	TRBD2	TRBJ2-7	14	TRBV4-1
CASSIDVYGYTF	TGTGCCAGCTCCATCGACGTGTATGGCTACACCTTC	many	.	TRBJ1-2	12	TRBV3-1
CASSLVWVLPYGYTF	TGTGCCAGCAGCTTAGTGTGGGTTCTGCCCTATGGCTACACCTTC	many	.	TRBJ1-2	15	TRBV11-2
CTPGRGWQGYGYTF	TGCACCCCCGGCCGGGGGTGGCAGGGGTATGGCTACACCTTC	many	.	TRBJ1-2	14	TRBV20-1
CASGITGDGGYTF	TGTGCCAGCGGGATTACAGGGGACGGCGGCTACACCTTC	many	TRBD1	TRBJ1-2	13	TRBV18
CASRGGQVNTEAFF	TGTGCCAGCAGGGGGGGACAGGTGAACACTGAAGCTTTCTTT	.	TRBD1	TRBJ1-1	14	TRBV6-1
CSASLPPEQYF	TGCAGTGCTAGTTTGCCCCCCGAGCAGTACTTC	many	.	TRBJ2-7	11	TRBV20-1
CASSLASRQETQYF	TGTGCTAGCAGCTTAGCGAGTAGACAAGAGACCCAGTACTTC	many	.	TRBJ2-5	14	TRBV7-7
CASSQRRDFGVLNEQFF	TGTGCCAGCAGCCAGAGGCGGGATTTTGGGGTTTTGAATGAGCAGTTCTTC	many	.	TRBJ2-1	17	TRBV7-9
CASSQDPGGPTTNEKLFF	TGTGCCAGCAGCCAAGATCCGGGAGGGCCAACAACTAATGAAAAACTGTTTTTT	many	.	TRBJ1-4	18	TRBV3-1
CSAPLGAQETQYF	TGCAGTGCTCCGCTGGGAGCTCAAGAGACCCAGTACTTC	few	.	TRBJ2-5	13	TRBV20-1
CASGTGGKQPQHF	TGTGCCAGCGGGACAGGGGGCAAACAGCCCCAGCATTTT	many	TRBD1	TRBJ1-5	13	TRBV7-9
CASSQFVGGNYGYTF	TGTGCCAGCAGCCAATTCGTAGGGGGTAACTATGGCTACACCTTC	many	.	TRBJ1-2	15	TRBV11-3
CASSLVSSGRYNEQFF	TGTGCCAGCAGCTTAGTTTCCAGCGGGCGGTACAATGAGCAGTTCTTC	many	.	TRBJ2-1	16	TRBV7-2
CASISTGGGYNEQFF	TGTGCCAGCATATCGACAGGGGGGGGATACAATGAGCAGTTCTTC	.	TRBD1	TRBJ2-1	15	TRBV6-1
CASSLSAGAREKLFF	TGTGCCAGCAGTCTTTCGGCAGGCGCCCGCGAAAAACTGTTTTTT	many	.	TRBJ1-4	15	TRBV6-1
CASSLDTVGNTIYF	TGTGCCAGCAGCTTAGATACAGTTGGAAACACCATATATTTT	many	.	TRBJ1-3	14	TRBV7-9
CASSLAGGSGPQHF	TGTGCCAGCAGCTTAGCCGGTGGCAGTGGTCCCCAGCATTTT	many	.	TRBJ1-5	14	TRBV7-8
CASSYQQGVGQYF	TGTGCCAGCAGTTACCAGCAGGGGGTAGGACAGTACTTC	many	TRBD1	TRBJ2-7	13	TRBV6-5
CASSERADSNQPQHF	TGTGCCAGCAGTGAACGGGCAGATAGCAATCAGCCCCAGCATTTT	few	.	TRBJ1-5	15	TRBV6-1
CSAAGGLRTGRSEAFF	TGCAGTGCCGCGGGCGGCTTAAGAACAGGGAGGTCTGAAGCTTTCTTT	many	.	TRBJ1-1	16	TRBV20-1
CSARDGADTYGYTF	TGCAGTGCTAGAGATGGCGCAGACACCTATGGCTACACCTTC	.	.	TRBJ1-2	14	TRBV20-1